One sample yielded the 25 T cell receptor beta chains listed below, sequenced in a study of cytomegalovirus exposure and HLA in healthy donors. With 60 Vbeta and 13 Jbeta primers, the PCR was carried out. Profiled with immunoSEQ multiplex PCR; TCRdb holds only in-frame clones, not every one. The sample holds approximately 100,000 clones; about 70% are singletons and the top ten take 6.1%. What was sequenced was PBMCs. All receptors derive from a woman in her forties or fifties in good health and CMV-seropositive.

The table lists this clone with a count of one. This chain connects TRBV15 to TRBJ2-7; D perhaps matches TRBD2 (7 bases). The CDR3 runs 15 residues. Germline V gene data show CDR1 as LNHNV and CDR2 as YYDKDF (reference sequence). V was clipped by 1 base and J by 5 bases, with 15 bases between them. The CDR3 loop reads CATSRVGGAPNEQYF. The CDR3 region has the DNA TGTGCCACCAGCAGAGTGGGGGGGGCTCCTAACGAGCAGTACTTC.

The sample holds a few counts of this clone. The V gene is TRBV6-6, the J gene TRBJ2-1; possibly TRBD2 for D (6 bases). The CDR3 covers 15 residues. V was cut by 6 bases and J by 0 bases, with 12 bases left in between. In germline, CDR1 is MNHNY, CDR2 SVGAGI (reference sequence). The CDR3 DNA is TGTGCCAGCAGGGGCCGGGGGACCTCCTACAATGAGCAGTTCTTC. It is translated as CASRGRGTSYNEQFF.

This chain links TRBV15 with TRBJ1-5; D unclear. V was shortened by 0 bases and J by 6 bases, with 15 bases between the two germline ends. From germline, CDR1 is LNHNV and CDR2 YYDKDF (reference sequence). The CDR3 contains 16 residues. CDR3 in DNA: TGTGCCACCAGCAGAGATCACAGAAAGATCGGTCAGCCCCAGCATTTT. Translated, it gives CATSRDHRKIGQPQHF.

This chain joins TRBV7-2 and TRBJ2-3; possibly TRBD2 for D (6 bases). CDR3 length equals 17 residues. V lost 7 bases and J lost 2, with 22 bases in between. CDR1 and CDR2 from the germline V gene are SGHTA and FQGNSA. Written as DNA, the CDR3 is TGTGCCAGCAACATAAGGGGAGCCGCGGGGAACACAGATACGCAGTATTTT. It translates to CASNIRGAAGNTDTQYF.

The CDR3 loop reads CASSFGGEGITEAFF. The CDR3 DNA reads as TGTGCCAGCAGTTTTGGGGGGGAGGGTATCACTGAAGCTTTCTTT. The rearrangement joins TRBV28 to TRBJ1-1; a possible D gene is TRBD1 (5 bases). Germline assignment: CDR1 MDHEN and CDR2 SYDVKM. The CDR3 is 15 residues long. The V gene lost 3 bases and the J gene lost 4 bases, with 15 bases spanning the gap.

The chain has TRBV5-8 and TRBJ2-4; 8 bases align to TRBD2. Germline CDR1 is SGHTS and CDR2 is YDEGEE. After removal of 5 bases from V and 5 bases from J, the junction contained 6 bases not matched to a gene. This CDR3 is 14 amino acids long. This CDR3 reads CASRERGRENIQYF. In nucleotides, the CDR3 is TGTGCCAGCAGGGAGCGGGGGAGGGAAAACATTCAGTACTTC.

The J gene is TRBJ1-2, the V gene TRBV18; 8 nucleotides agree with TRBD1. This CDR3 contains 15 residues. J gave up 6 bases and V 4 bases, and 10 bases lay outside the gene matches. Looked up from germline, CDR1 is KGHSH and CDR2 is LQKENI. CDR3 coding DNA: TGTGCCAGCTCACAACGACAGGGGCCGGGGAATGGCTACACCTTC. This translates into CASSQRQGPGNGYTF. Full variable domain (rest looked up from reference TRBV18 and TRBJ1-2): NAGVMQNPRHLVRRRGQEARLRCSPMKGHSHVYWYRQLPEEGLKFMVYLQKENIIDESGMPKERFSAEFPKEGPSILRIQQVVRGDSAAYFCASSQRQGPGNGYTFGSGTRLTVV.

The V call is TRBV30, the J call TRBJ1-4; 7 nucleotides agree with TRBD1. This CDR3 has 16 residues. V dropped 0 bases and J dropped 14; count of bases not matched to a gene: 18. From germline, CDR1 is GTSNPN and CDR2 SVGIG (reference sequence). The CDR3 reads CAWSVQTGTLGDRLFF. The CDR3 coding sequence is TGTGCCTGGAGTGTACAGACAGGGACCCTGGGGGATCGGCTGTTTTTT.

The table lists this clone with a few counts. J is TRBJ2-7 and V is TRBV28; possibly TRBD1 for D (6 bases). Trimming left V 6 bases short and J 0 bases short, with 12 bases between. Germline lookup yields CDR1 MDHEN and CDR2 SYDVKM. The CDR3 runs to 14 residues. The CDR3 loop reads CASRPQGFSYEQYF. CDR3 in DNA: TGTGCCAGCAGACCACAGGGATTCTCCTACGAGCAGTACTTC.

The chain couples TRBV9 to TRBJ1-1; D uncertain. CDR3 size: 14 residues. From germline, CDR1 is SGDLS and CDR2 YYNGEE. The V gene lost 0 bases and the J gene lost 1 base, with 7 bases spanning the gap. This CDR3 reads CASSVDFSNTEAFF. The DNA of the CDR3 is TGTGCCAGCAGCGTAGACTTTTCGAACACTGAAGCTTTCTTT.

The chain joins TRBV29-1 to TRBJ2-3, with unresolved D. The CDR3 contains 11 residues. The V gene's germline CDR1 is SQVTM and CDR2 ANQGSEA. V was trimmed by 3 bases and J by 4 bases, leaving 5 bases between them. CDR3 in amino acids: CSVDPADTQYF. The CDR3 bases are TGCAGCGTTGATCCGGCAGATACGCAGTATTTT.

This clone was observed a single time. V usage is TRBV10-3 and J usage is TRBJ2-7; possible D gene TRBD1, 6 bases. CDR1 is ENHRY and CDR2 is SYGVKD in the germline V gene. This CDR3 spans 14 amino acids. The germline V and J ends were trimmed by 2 bases and 3 bases, with 11 bases remaining between them. The CDR3 bases are TGTGCCATCAGTGAGACAGGGTCTAGCTACGAGCAGTACTTC. Its translation: CAISETGSSYEQYF.

J is TRBJ2-5 and V is TRBV5-1; perhaps TRBD2 as D (6 bases). CDR3 length equals 15 residues. The germline V and J ends were trimmed by 1 base and 5 bases, with 15 bases remaining between them. Germline V lookup: CDR1 SGHRS, CDR2 YFSETQ. DNA of the CDR3: TGCGCCAGCAGCTTGACAGCGGGTAGGATGGAGACCCAGTACTTC. Translation gives CASSLTAGRMETQYF.

This chain links TRBV19 with TRBJ2-2, with 8 nucleotides matching TRBD2. Per germline, CDR1 LNHDA and CDR2 SQIVND (reference sequence). Germline trimming cut 5 bases from V and 5 bases from J; bases unmatched to any gene: 13. CDR3 length: 17 residues. CDR3 protein: CASSPSPGTRRTGELFF. CDR3 nucleotides: TGTGCCAGTAGTCCTTCCCCCGGGACTAGGAGAACCGGGGAGCTGTTTTTT.

The CDR3 is CASKMGGLSGGELFF. The CDR3 nucleotides read TGTGCCAGCAAAATGGGGGGGCTAAGTGGCGGGGAGCTGTTTTTT. The chain combines TRBV2 with TRBJ2-2, with D tentatively TRBD2 (7 bases). The V end was cut by 7 bases, the J end by 7 bases, with 19 bases between. The germline gives CDR1 SNHLY, CDR2 FYNNEI. This CDR3 comprises 15 residues.

V is TRBV7-3 and J is TRBJ1-2; 8 bases align to TRBD1. With 3 bases clipped from V and 1 base from J, the junction kept 7 bases outside the gene matches. Germline CDR1 reads SGHTA; CDR2 reads FQGTGA. The CDR3 extends over 16 amino acids. This CDR3 reads CASSLLGTGINYGYTF. CDR3 coding DNA: TGTGCCAGCAGCTTGTTAGGGACAGGAATTAACTATGGCTACACCTTC.

J is TRBJ1-2 and V is TRBV28; maybe TRBD1 (6 bases). The germline gives CDR1 MDHEN, CDR2 SYDVKM. The CDR3 runs to 13 residues. Trimming took off 3 bases at V and 6 bases at J, with 11 bases between the two ends. In DNA, the CDR3 is TGTGCCAGCAGTTTCCCAGGGGTGGATGGCTACACCTTC. Its protein product is CASSFPGVDGYTF.

Only one count was recorded for this clone. The V and J genes are TRBV28 and TRBJ2-7, with no clear D. V was cut by 1 base and J by 3 bases, with 4 bases left in between. In germline, CDR1 is MDHEN, CDR2 SYDVKM. The CDR3 spans 12 residues. DNA for the CDR3: TGTGCCAGCAGTTTATTAATCTACGAGCAGTACTTC. Encoded protein: CASSLLIYEQYF.

This rearrangement joins TRBV6-1 to TRBJ2-1, with a tentative D call TRBD1 (6 bases). The germline V and J ends were trimmed by 2 bases and 3 bases, with 11 bases remaining between them. CDR1 and CDR2 from the germline V gene are MNHNS and SASEGT. There are 15 residues in the CDR3. CDR3 in amino acids: CASSEFQDSYNEQFF. The CDR3 DNA is TGTGCCAGCAGTGAATTCCAGGACAGCTACAATGAGCAGTTCTTC.

The rearrangement joins TRBV7-8 to TRBJ1-5, with 7 positions matching TRBD1. The germline V gene has CDR1 SGHVS and CDR2 FQNEAQ. This CDR3 contains 16 residues. V was clipped by 2 bases and J by 5 bases; unmatched bases: 9. CDR3 DNA sequence: TGTGCCAGCAGCTTAAGTTGGGACAGCGTTGATCAGCCCCAGCATTTT. Amino acids: CASSLSWDSVDQPQHF.

The DNA for the CDR3 is TGCAGCGCAACCGGACAGGGTAATGAAAAACTGTTTTTT. Translating gives CSATGQGNEKLFF. The chain employs TRBV29-1 and TRBJ1-4; 8 nucleotides align to TRBD1. Losses at the gene ends were 7 bases for V and 4 bases for J; bases not matched to a gene: 5. The germline CDR1 and CDR2 sequences are SQVTM and ANQGSEA. The CDR3 runs 13 residues.

This clone was seen a single time. This sequence joins TRBV28 and TRBJ1-2, with D unclear. The V end lost 11 bases, the J end lost 3 bases, and 16 bases lay between the germline ends. The CDR3 spans 13 residues. Germline V gives CDR1 MDHEN, CDR2 SYDVKM. CDR3 in DNA: TGTGCCGTAGGGCGGGGTCGGTACTATGGCTACACCTTC. As protein: CAVGRGRYYGYTF.

The chain links TRBV7-2 to TRBJ2-3; the D gene is possibly TRBD1 (6 bases). The CDR3 totals 15 residues. The germline CDR1 and CDR2 sequences are SGHTA and FQGNSA. V lost 4 bases, J lost 2 bases, and 13 bases lay in between. The CDR3 loop is CASSYGQTYTDTQYF. The CDR3, as DNA: TGTGCCAGCAGCTACGGACAGACGTACACAGATACGCAGTATTTT.

The chain uses TRBV6-5 and TRBJ2-1, with 9 nucleotides matching TRBD2. The CDR3 sequence is 15 residues long. Germline lookup yields CDR1 MNHEY and CDR2 SVGAGI. The V gene end was trimmed by 6 bases and the J gene end by 10 bases; junction bases not matched to a gene: 13. In DNA, the CDR3 is TGTGCCAGCAGAGACCCGGGACTAGCCCTACGCGAGCAGTTCTTC. Its translation is CASRDPGLALREQFF.

This chain joins TRBV19 and TRBJ1-6; 7 nucleotides match TRBD1. CDR3 size: 14 residues. Losses at the gene ends were 6 bases for V and 7 bases for J; bases not matched to a gene: 6. Per the germline V gene, CDR1 is LNHDA and CDR2 is SQIVND (reference sequence). In nucleotides, the CDR3 is TGTGCCAGTAGCCCGACAGGGCTAAATTCACCCCTCCACTTT. Its translation: CASSPTGLNSPLHF.